The clone carrying this T cell receptor (beta chain) is termed medium-sized (0.01 to 0.1%). The source of the sample is a study of OX40 agonist ivuxolimab in advanced cancers. Looking at the study overall: Dose-escalation patients' cancers were hepatocellular carcinoma, melanoma, renal cell or head and neck cancer. In three patients, partial responses were observed, one with hepatocellular carcinoma and two with cutaneous melanoma.

Assay: immunoSEQ multiplex PCR; the TCRdb copy retains only in-frame clones and omits some. The data contain about 50,000 clones, 89% of them singletons. Germline V gene sequence: CDR1 SEHNR, CDR2 FQNEAQ (reference sequence). This CDR3 has 14 amino acids. The germline V and J ends were trimmed by 3 bases and 1 base, with 9 bases remaining between them. The sequences come from CD4+ or CD8+ T cells sorted from blood, collected in a trial of the OX40 agonist ivuxolimab. The chain uses TRBV7-9 and TRBJ2-5; unclear D gene. The TCR sequence derives from an adult with an advanced solid tumor such as melanoma, head and neck, liver or kidney cancer. The CDR3 loop reads CASSLDISQETQYF. The CDR3 DNA reads TGTGCCAGCAGCTTGGATATTAGCCAAGAGACCCAGTACTTC.